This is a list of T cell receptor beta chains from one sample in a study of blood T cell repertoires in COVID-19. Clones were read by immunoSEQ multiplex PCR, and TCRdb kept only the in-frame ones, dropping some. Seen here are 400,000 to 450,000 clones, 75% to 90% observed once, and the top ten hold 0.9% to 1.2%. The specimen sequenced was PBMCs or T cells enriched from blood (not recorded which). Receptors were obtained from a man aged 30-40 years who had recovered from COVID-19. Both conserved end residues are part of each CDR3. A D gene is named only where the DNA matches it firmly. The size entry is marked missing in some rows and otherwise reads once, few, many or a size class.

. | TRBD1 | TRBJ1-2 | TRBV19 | TGTGCCAGTAGTACAGGACAGGGAGGTGGCTACACCTTC | CASSTGQGGGYTF
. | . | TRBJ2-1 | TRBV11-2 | TGTGCCAGCAGCTACCTCAGCAATGAGCAGTTCTTC | CASSYLSNEQFF
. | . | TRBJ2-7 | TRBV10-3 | TGTGCCATCAGTGATCTCGTTGGCGGCGAGCAGTACTTC | CAISDLVGGEQYF
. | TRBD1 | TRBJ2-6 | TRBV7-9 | TGTGCCAGCAGCTTAGGGACAGGCCAAGCTGGGGCCAACGTCCTGACTTTC | CASSLGTGQAGANVLTF
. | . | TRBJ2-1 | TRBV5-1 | TGCGCCAGCAGCTTGTTCCCGACACCCGACAATGAGCAGTTCTTC | CASSLFPTPDNEQFF
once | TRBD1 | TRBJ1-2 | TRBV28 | TGTGCCAGCAGTCCCCGACAGGGCCTTGGCTACACCTTC | CASSPRQGLGYTF
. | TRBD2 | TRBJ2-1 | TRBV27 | TGTGCCAGCAGTAGCTTGGGACTAGCGGGAGGGACCAATGAGCAGTTCTTC | CASSSLGLAGGTNEQFF
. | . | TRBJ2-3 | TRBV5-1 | TGCGCCAGCAGCTTGGCCAGGGGTGGGACAGATACGCAGTATTTT | CASSLARGGTDTQYF
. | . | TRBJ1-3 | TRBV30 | TGTGCCTGGACCAGAACAAACTCTGGAAACACCATATATTTT | CAWTRTNSGNTIYF
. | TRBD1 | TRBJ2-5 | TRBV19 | TGTGCCAGTAGTATAGAAGGCAGGGGGAAGGAGACCCAGTACTTC | CASSIEGRGKETQYF
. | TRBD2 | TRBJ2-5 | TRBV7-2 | TGTGCCAGCAGCTTGGGACTAGCGGGACGTGAGACCCAGTACTTC | CASSLGLAGRETQYF
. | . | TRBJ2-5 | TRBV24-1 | TGTGCCACCAGTGAATCCGGGAGAACAGAGACCCAGTACTTC | CATSESGRTETQYF
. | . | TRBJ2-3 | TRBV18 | TGTGCCAGCTCACCAAGGCAGGGGGATACGCAGTATTTT | CASSPRQGDTQYF
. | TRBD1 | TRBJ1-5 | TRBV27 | TGTGCCAGCAGTGCACAGGGGCCCCATCAGCCCCAGCATTTT | CASSAQGPHQPQHF
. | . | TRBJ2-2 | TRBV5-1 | TGCGCCAGCAGCTTGAAGGGCCAGGGGCCGAAGACCGGGGAGCTGTTTTTT | CASSLKGQGPKTGELFF
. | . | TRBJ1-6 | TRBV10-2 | TGCGCCAGCAGTACTGCGCCCCCCTATTCACCCCTCCACTTT | CASSTAPPYSPLHF
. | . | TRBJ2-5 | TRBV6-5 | TGTGCCAGCAGTTACCTTACGGACCAAGAGACCCAGTACTTC | CASSYLTDQETQYF
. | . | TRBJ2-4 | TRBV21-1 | TGTGCCAGCGGGAACAGGGGGCTGGACAAAAACATTCAGTACTTC | CASGNRGLDKNIQYF
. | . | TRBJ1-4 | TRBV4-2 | TGTGCCAGCAGCCAAGATCTTGAGAGAGGAGATGAAAAACTGTTTTTT | CASSQDLERGDEKLFF
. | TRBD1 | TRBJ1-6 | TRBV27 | TGTGCCAGCAGTTCCAGACAGGGACGGGATTCACCCCTCCACTTT | CASSSRQGRDSPLHF
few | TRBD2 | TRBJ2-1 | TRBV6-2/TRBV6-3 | TGTGCCAGCAGCCCCACGGGACTACAGCAGTTCTTC | CASSPTGLQQFF
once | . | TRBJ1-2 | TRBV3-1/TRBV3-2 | TGTGCCAGCAGCCAATCATGGGGTTCTACAGCCGCCGGGGGTGGCTACACCTTC | CASSQSWGSTAAGGGYTF